This TCR beta chain was sequenced in a study of T cells in Graves' hyperthyroidism and ophthalmopathy. Study-level background: Staff took peripheral blood when the initial diagnosis was made, before any treatment began.

This CDR3 spans 16 amino acids. Germline lookup yields CDR1 SEHNR and CDR2 FQNEAQ (reference sequence). V dropped 5 bases and J dropped 3; count of bases not matched to a gene: 10. TCR beta CDR3 sequences were amplified from RNA transcripts. The HTBI primer set served for first-round RT-PCR of the TCR CDR3. TCRdb reprocessed the multiplex PCR reads with MiXCR, giving one entry per CDR3 protein. The sample lists about 840,000 distinct CDR3 sequences; around 38% were seen once. Patients between 18 and 65 years old had hyperthyroidism, newly diagnosed and lasting under 2 months. This TCR derives from a man younger than 30 with Graves' hyperthyroidism. The chain employs TRBV7-9 and TRBJ2-7; 10 bases are shared with TRBD1. The sequencing sample was made of blood. CDR3 DNA sequence: TGTGCCAGCAGCCCCCCATCGGGACAGGGGTACTACGAGCAGTACTTC. Translation gives CASSPPSGQGYYEQYF.